This T cell receptor (beta chain) was retrieved from a study of control samples from healthy donors and cancer patients. Trimming left V 0 bases short and J 5 bases short, with 16 bases between. This CDR3 has 17 amino acids. Germline V gives CDR1 MGHRA, CDR2 YSYEKL. Some clones are missing from TCRdb's copy, which holds only in-frame ones; the method was immunoSEQ multiplex PCR. The data contain 40,000 to 50,000 clones, 93% of them singletons. The rearrangement uses TRBV4-1 and TRBJ2-2; D is possibly TRBD1 or TRBD2 (6 bases each). This TCR came from a woman in her fifties or sixties with head and neck cancer. Sequenced: PBMCs. The CDR3 DNA reads TGCGCCAGCAGCCAAGAAGGGGGTCCAGGGAGGACCGGGGAGCTGTTTTTT. It is translated as CASSQEGGPGRTGELFF.